Below are 27 T cell receptor beta chains sequenced from a single sample in a study of T cells in Graves' hyperthyroidism and ophthalmopathy. Amplified TCR beta CDR3 regions derived from RNA transcripts. RT-PCR in the first round (using the HTBI primer set) targeted the TCR CDR3. One entry per CDR3 protein, called by TCRdb with MiXCR from the multiplex PCR reads. The sample shows hundreds of thousands of distinct CDR3 sequences, approximately 40% of them seen only once. Specimen: blood. The source is a young man with Graves' hyperthyroidism.

This clonotype was detected many times. The chain uses TRBV7-9 and TRBJ1-2; D is unresolved. CDR3 length: 12 amino acids. The V gene's germline CDR1 is SEHNR and CDR2 FQNEAQ (reference sequence). Between the trimmed V and J ends, which lost 1 base and 7 bases, there was a span of 7 bases. CDR3 bases: TGTGCCAGCAGCTTAGAGGATTTTGGCTACACCTTC. Translating it yields CASSLEDFGYTF.

The chain combines TRBV7-9 with TRBJ2-7; TRBD1 matches 10 bases. The length of the CDR3 is 15 residues. CDR1 is SEHNR, CDR2 FQNEAQ, per germline (reference sequence). After removal of 5 bases from V and 4 bases from J, the junction contained 8 bases not matched to a gene. CDR3 loop: CASSKDPGQGYEQYF. The CDR3 DNA reads TGTGCCAGCAGCAAAGATCCGGGACAGGGGTACGAGCAGTACTTC.

This clonotype was seen ten or more times. The chain combines TRBV19 with TRBJ1-2, with D possibly being TRBD1 (5 bases). Germline CDR1 reads LNHDA; CDR2 reads SQIVND (reference sequence). This CDR3 comprises 13 residues. The germline V and J ends were trimmed by 5 bases and 4 bases, with 11 bases remaining between them. This CDR3 is CASSVGGIYGYTF. The DNA for the CDR3 is TGTGCCAGTAGTGTCGGGGGGATCTATGGCTACACCTTC.

Ten or more counts support this clonotype. The chain links TRBV10-3 to TRBJ2-7; 7 bases fit TRBD1. This CDR3 spans 14 amino acids. V was clipped by 5 bases and J by 2 bases; unmatched bases: 6. Germline V gene data show CDR1 as ENHRY and CDR2 as SYGVKD. The CDR3 nucleotides read TGTGCCATCAGTAAGGACAGGATAACCTACGAGCAGTACTTC. Translated, it gives CAISKDRITYEQYF.

The table lists this clonotype with a few counts. The chain carries TRBV7-9 and TRBJ2-2; D is uncertain. Germline loops: CDR1 SEHNR, CDR2 FQNEAQ (reference sequence). This CDR3 is built from 11 residues. With 5 bases removed from V and 8 bases from J, the gap between germline ends came to 6 bases. This chain's CDR3 is CASSHRGELFF. The CDR3, as DNA: TGTGCCAGCAGCCATAGAGGGGAGCTGTTTTTT.

This chain joins TRBV6-5 and TRBJ2-7, with 9 bases that match TRBD2. Looked up from germline, CDR1 is MNHEY and CDR2 is SVGAGI. The CDR3 loop spans 15 amino acids. The V segment lost 6 bases and the J segment 7 bases; nucleotides outside the gene matches: 13. CDR3 DNA sequence: TGTGCCAGCAGCTCCCTAGCGGGATTCCCCGAGGAGCAGTACTTC. This codes for CASSSLAGFPEEQYF.

The chain is built from TRBV10-3 and TRBJ2-5, with no clear D. The DNA end favors TRBJ2-1, so the J call may be wrong. The length of the CDR3 is 16 residues. From germline, CDR1 is ENHRY and CDR2 SYGVKD. CDR3 sequence: CAISESAATTIHEQFF. The CDR3 DNA is TGTGCCATCAGTGAGTCGGCGGCCACTACCATCCATGAGCAGTTCTTC.

CDR3 region: CSVDGTVNEQFF. CDR3 nucleotide sequence: TGCAGCGTTGACGGGACAGTCAATGAGCAGTTCTTC. V usage is TRBV29-1 and J usage is TRBJ2-1; 7 bases align to TRBD1. From germline, CDR1 is SQVTM and CDR2 ANQGSEA. V gave up 3 bases and J gave up 6 bases; unmatched junction bases: 2. The CDR3 length is 12 residues.

In its sample, this clonotype was seen a few times. This chain links TRBV11-2 with TRBJ1-4; D possibly corresponds to TRBD1 (6 bases). Trimming removed 3 bases at V and 5 bases at J, with 10 bases between. This CDR3 has 14 amino acids. CDR1 SGHAT and CDR2 FQNNGV come from the germline V gene. The CDR3: CASSLNRANEKLFF. DNA of the CDR3: TGTGCCAGCAGCTTGAACAGGGCGAATGAAAAACTGTTTTTT. The variable domain in full, completed from reference TRBV11-2 and TRBJ1-4, reads EAGVAQSPRYKIIEKRQSVAFWCNPISGHATLYWYQQILGQGPKLLIQFQNNGVVDDSQLPKDRFSAERLKGVDSTLKIQPAKLEDSAVYLCASSLNRANEKLFFGSGTQLSVL.

This clonotype occurred a few times. The chain couples TRBV7-2 to TRBJ1-2; D unresolved. The germline V gene encodes CDR1 SGHTA and CDR2 FQGNSA. The CDR3 covers 15 residues. V gave up 5 bases and J gave up 7 bases, with 20 bases separating them. The CDR3 region has the DNA TGTGCCAGCAGCACGAGGGCCCTATCCTCCGCTGGCTACACCTTC. Amino acids: CASSTRALSSAGYTF.

Remarks on this clonotype: A junction end diverges from the germline sequence, so it may reflect a read error. V is TRBV9 and J is TRBJ1-1; D might be TRBD1 (5 bases). The CDR3 has 16 amino acids. CDR1 is SGDLS, CDR2 YYNGEE, per germline. The CDR3 DNA sequence: TGTGCCAGCAGCGCTCAGGGAGTGGTAGGTGGTACTGGAGCTTTCTTT. Its translation: CASSAQGVVGGTGAFF.

The gene calls are TRBV7-9 and TRBJ2-1; D may be TRBD2 (5 bases). The CDR3 is 14 amino acids. V lost 3 bases and J lost 8, with 14 bases in between. Germline lookup yields CDR1 SEHNR and CDR2 FQNEAQ (reference sequence). The CDR3 DNA follows: TGTGCCAGCAGCTTCGCCGGGAAAGGACATGAGCAGTTCTTC. It is translated as CASSFAGKGHEQFF.

This clonotype has at least ten counts. The chain joins TRBV10-3 to TRBJ2-7; TRBD2 agrees at 10 bases. Germline V CDR1 and CDR2: ENHRY, SYGVKD. V was pared by 10 bases and J by 6 bases, with 3 bases of the junction left unmatched. This CDR3 comprises 11 residues. The CDR3 reads CATLAGAEQYF. The CDR3 coding sequence is TGTGCCACCCTAGCGGGAGCCGAGCAGTACTTC.

In this sample, this clonotype turned up many times. The chain has TRBV24-1 and TRBJ1-2; D not resolved. V lost 9 bases and J 7 bases, leaving 8 bases between the germline ends. Germline assignment: CDR1 KGHDR and CDR2 SFDVKD. The CDR3 is 10 residues long. CDR3 bases: TGTGCCACCGGGGAGGGTGGCTACACCTTC. It specifies CATGEGGYTF.

To note about this clonotype: One base away lies a much larger clone, so this may be a sequencing read error. V gene TRBV7-6 combines with J gene TRBJ2-5; D gene uncertain. In germline, CDR1 is SGHVS, CDR2 FNYEAQ. This CDR3 comprises 12 residues. V gave up 1 base and J gave up 7 bases, with 7 bases separating them. The CDR3 coding sequence is TGTGCCAGCAGCTTAGAGGCAGGGACCCAGTACTTC. It is translated as CASSLEAGTQYF.

V is TRBV9 and J is TRBJ1-4; D call uncertain. This CDR3 has 15 amino acids. CDR1 and CDR2 (germline): SGDLS, YYNGEE. V shed 4 bases and J shed 6 bases, with 16 bases lying between them. CDR3 in amino acids: CASSRQTEYHEKLFF. The CDR3 coding sequence is TGTGCCAGCAGCCGCCAGACCGAATACCATGAAAAACTGTTTTTT. Supplemented by reference TRBV9 and TRBJ1-4, the full variable domain reads DSGVTQTPKHLITATGQRVTLRCSPRSGDLSVYWYQQSLDQGLQFLIQYYNGEERAKGNILERFSAQQFPDLHSELNLSSLELGDSALYFCASSRQTEYHEKLFFGSGTQLSVL.

The chain links TRBV7-2 to TRBJ1-4, with TRBD1 identical over 7 bases. Germline CDR1 reads SGHTA; CDR2 reads FQGNSA. V was pared by 5 bases and J by 7 bases, with 10 bases of the junction left unmatched. The CDR3 has 15 residues. The CDR3 nucleotides read TGTGCCAGCAGCAAGGGACAGTTATACACTGAAAAACTGTTTTTT. It codes for CASSKGQLYTEKLFF.

V and J are TRBV6-5 and TRBJ2-5; TRBD1 might be the D (6 bases). The germline gives CDR1 MNHEY, CDR2 SVGAGI. The CDR3 covers 15 residues. Trimming pared 4 bases from V and 5 bases from J, leaving 17 bases between. CDR3 protein: CASSLGDTGEETQYF. The CDR3 region has the DNA TGTGCCAGCAGTTTGGGGGACACCGGGGAGGAGACCCAGTACTTC.

To note about this clonotype: Likely a read error: the CDR3 ends without its conserved phenylalanine or tryptophan. It is unclear where the CDR3 begins or ends on the DNA, so no DNA is shown, and the CDR3 is as TCRdb lists it. The CDR3: CASSPSAQGVYY. The V gene is TRBV7-8, the J gene TRBJ1-4; TRBD1, as called in the table, went unchecked against the DNA. Germline V gene sequence: CDR1 SGHVS, CDR2 FQNEAQ. The CDR3 numbers 12 amino acids, ends counted.

This clonotype was seen more than once but under ten times. The chain links TRBV5-1 to TRBJ1-1; 9 bases line up with TRBD1. This CDR3 has 15 amino acids. V lost 3 bases to trimming and J lost 0 bases; unmatched junction nucleotides: 3. Germline V gene lookup returns CDR1 SGHRS and CDR2 YFSETQ. The CDR3 coding sequence is TGCGCCAGCAGCTCTAGACAGGGGGTGAACACTGAAGCTTTCTTT. Translating it yields CASSSRQGVNTEAFF.

This chain uses TRBV6-5 with TRBJ1-1, with D perhaps TRBD1 (6 bases). Deletions cut 4 bases from V and 5 bases from J, with 17 bases between. The CDR3 has 15 amino acids. Germline V CDR1 and CDR2: MNHEY, SVGAGI. The CDR3 coding sequence is TGTGCCAGCAGTTCGGACGCAGGGGCAGGAACTGAAGCTTTCTTT. Amino acid sequence: CASSSDAGAGTEAFF.

The chain is built from TRBV3-1 and TRBJ1-2, with D tentatively TRBD1 (5 bases). CDR1 and CDR2 (germline): LGHDT, YNNKEL (reference sequence). The CDR3 runs 12 residues. Deletions cut 3 bases from V and 8 bases from J, with 10 bases between. CDR3 residues: CASSQPTGGYTF. In DNA, the CDR3 is TGTGCCAGCAGCCAGCCCACAGGAGGCTACACCTTC. Drawing the rest from reference TRBV3-1 and TRBJ1-2, the complete variable domain is DTAVSQTPKYLVTQMGNDKSIKCEQNLGHDTMYWYKQDSKKFLKIMFSYNNKELIINETVPNRFSPKSPDKAHLNLHINSLELGDSAVYFCASSQPTGGYTFGSGTRLTVV.

Regarding this clonotype: Just one base apart from a much larger clone, this may be a read error. The chain combines TRBV2 with TRBJ1-6; D unclear. Germline CDR1 SNHLY, CDR2 FYNNEI. The CDR3 covers 17 residues. DNA of the CDR3: TGTACCAGCAGTGTAAGAGCAGCGAGCTCCTATAATTCACCCCTCCACTTT. Amino acid sequence: CTSSVRAASSYNSPLHF. Supplemented by reference TRBV2 and TRBJ1-6, the full variable domain reads EPEVTQTPSHQVTQMGQEVILRCVPISNHLYFYWYRQILGQKVEFLVSFYNNEISEKSEIFDDQFSVERPDGSNFTLKIRSTKLEDSAMYFCTSSVRAASSYNSPLHFGNGTRLTVT.

With regard to this clonotype: A junction end diverges from the germline sequence, so it may reflect a read error. The chain combines TRBV28 with TRBJ1-6, with D unclear. This CDR3 comprises 13 residues. Germline lookup yields CDR1 MDHEN and CDR2 SYDVKM. The CDR3 region is CASSLTKNLPLHF. The CDR3 region has the DNA TGTGCCAGCAGTTTAACGAAAAATTTACCCCTCCACTTT.

The rearrangement uses TRBV9 and TRBJ2-7; a weak D match, TRBD1 (5 bases). Germline lookup yields CDR1 SGDLS and CDR2 YYNGEE. The CDR3 contains 14 residues. Trimming removed 3 bases at V and 2 bases at J, with 12 bases between. CDR3 DNA: TGTGCCAGCAGCGCTGCGGACAAAACCTACGAGCAGTACTTC. This encodes CASSAADKTYEQYF.

V gene TRBV9 combines with J gene TRBJ2-2; 12 positions match TRBD1. Trimming removed 0 bases from V and 3 bases from J; junction bases left unmatched: 3. The germline CDR1 and CDR2 sequences are SGDLS and YYNGEE. This CDR3 has 17 residues. In DNA, the CDR3 is TGTGCCAGCAGCGTAGCCGGGACAGGGGGCGACACCGGGGAGCTGTTTTTT. Translating it yields CASSVAGTGGDTGELFF.

In its sample, this clonotype was seen a few times. This sequence joins TRBV6-1 and TRBJ2-2; D gene ambiguous. The CDR3 has 12 residues. V lost 2 bases and J lost 7, with 5 bases in between. Germline-derived CDR1 and CDR2 are MNHNS and SASEGT. This CDR3 reads CASSERNGELFF. The CDR3 DNA follows: TGTGCCAGCAGTGAACGAAACGGGGAGCTGTTTTTT.